Below, 28 T cell receptor beta chains from the same sample are listed, as sequenced in a study of cytomegalovirus exposure and HLA in healthy donors. It was with 60 Vbeta and 13 Jbeta primers that the PCR ran. Clones were read by immunoSEQ multiplex PCR, and TCRdb kept only the in-frame ones, dropping some. The profile covers 150,000 to 200,000 clones, with 77% appearing a single time and 6% to 8% taken by the ten largest. What was sequenced was PBMCs. Receptors were obtained from a male donor in good health and CMV-seropositive.

V and J are TRBV29-1 and TRBJ2-3; TRBD2 matches at 9 bases. Germline CDR1 SQVTM, CDR2 ANQGSEA. The junction had 11 bases not matched to a gene; V was cut back by 5 bases and J by 5 bases. CDR3 length: 15 residues. CDR3 protein: CSVCPASGAGDTQYF. CDR3 sequence (DNA): TGCAGCGTTTGCCCGGCTAGCGGGGCTGGAGATACGCAGTATTTT.

The rearrangement links TRBV9 to TRBJ1-1; D gene ambiguous. CDR3 size: 13 residues. Per the germline V gene, CDR1 is SGDLS and CDR2 is YYNGEE. V lost 3 bases to trimming and J lost 4 bases, with 10 bases between them. Here the CDR3 DNA reads TGTGCCAGCAGCGGGAGAGTGGGCACTGAAGCTTTCTTT. Translation gives CASSGRVGTEAFF.

The chain has TRBV4-1 and TRBJ1-4, with a possible D match to TRBD1 (6 bases). The germline V gene has CDR1 MGHRA and CDR2 YSYEKL. With 2 bases removed from V and 7 bases from J, the gap between germline ends came to 8 bases. There are 13 residues in the CDR3. The DNA of the CDR3 is TGCGCCAGCAGCCAACGAGGGGGTGAAAAACTGTTTTTT. It specifies CASSQRGGEKLFF.

The rearrangement links TRBV25-1 to TRBJ1-4, with D possibly matching TRBD1 (6 bases). The length of the CDR3 is 13 residues. The V and J ends lost 7 bases and 7 bases respectively, with 13 bases between them. Germline CDR1 is MGHDK and CDR2 is SYGVNS. CDR3 in DNA: TGTGCCAGCACCAACAGGGTGGCTGAAAAACTGTTTTTT. Its translation: CASTNRVAEKLFF.

The genes are TRBV11-2 and TRBJ2-7; D is unresolved. The CDR3 runs 13 residues. Looked up from germline, CDR1 is SGHAT and CDR2 is FQNNGV. Trimming stripped 1 base from V and 3 bases from J, with 7 bases between. The CDR3, as DNA: TGTGCCAGCAGCTTAGTGGCAGGCTACGAGCAGTACTTC. As protein: CASSLVAGYEQYF.

The chain joins TRBV7-3 to TRBJ2-5; 7 nucleotides align to TRBD1. The CDR3 runs to 13 residues. Germline CDR1 SGHTA, CDR2 FQGTGA. With 3 bases clipped from V and 5 bases from J, the junction kept 3 bases outside the gene matches. CDR3 loop: CASSFEQGETQYF. The CDR3 coding sequence is TGTGCCAGCAGCTTTGAACAGGGGGAGACCCAGTACTTC.

The chain couples TRBV5-6 to TRBJ2-7, with 8 nucleotides matching TRBD1. The junction had 5 bases not matched to a gene; V was cut back by 0 bases and J by 6 bases. This CDR3 comprises 14 residues. CDR1 and CDR2 from the germline V gene are SGHDT and YYEEEE. The CDR3 protein is CASSLGTGNSEQYF. The CDR3 DNA sequence: TGTGCCAGCAGCTTGGGGACAGGGAACAGCGAGCAGTACTTC. The whole variable domain, filled in from reference TRBV5-6 and TRBJ2-7, reads DAGVTQSPTHLIKTRGQQVTLRCSPKSGHDTVSWYQQALGQGPQFIFQYYEEEERQRGNFPDRFSGHQFPNYSSELNVNALLLGDSALYLCASSLGTGNSEQYFGPGTRLTVT.

V gene TRBV19 combines with J gene TRBJ2-7; 9 bases fit TRBD1. The V and J ends lost 4 bases and 3 bases, in that order; junction bases with no gene match: 1. CDR3 size: 13 residues. Germline CDR1 LNHDA, CDR2 SQIVND (reference sequence). The CDR3 is CASSRGQGYEQYF. CDR3 nucleotides: TGTGCCAGTAGTAGGGGACAGGGCTACGAGCAGTACTTC.

This chain links TRBV2 with TRBJ2-3; TRBD1 matches 11 bases. The CDR3 spans 14 residues. CDR1 SNHLY and CDR2 FYNNEI come from the germline V gene. Trimming at V came to 6 bases and at J to 2 bases, leaving 1 base not matched to a gene. CDR3 DNA sequence: TGTGCCAGCAGGGACAGGGGGCACACAGATACGCAGTATTTT. Translated: CASRDRGHTDTQYF.

The gene calls are TRBV7-2 and TRBJ2-5; 11 bases agree with TRBD2. The length of the CDR3 is 16 residues. Per germline, CDR1 SGHTA and CDR2 FQGNSA. Trimming took 4 bases from V and 2 from J; bases not matched to a gene: 6. In DNA, the CDR3 is TGTGCCAGCAGCTCACGACTAGCGGGGATACAAGAGACCCAGTACTTC. Its protein product is CASSSRLAGIQETQYF.

The J gene is TRBJ2-5, the V gene TRBV5-1, with D perhaps TRBD2 (5 bases). CDR1 and CDR2 (germline): SGHRS, YFSETQ. The V end was cut by 3 bases, the J end by 3 bases, with 18 bases between. The CDR3 totals 16 residues. CDR3 in amino acids: CASSSPSGVLKETQYF. CDR3 in DNA: TGCGCCAGCAGCTCCCCCTCCGGGGTGCTCAAAGAGACCCAGTACTTC.

The chain is built from TRBV12-5 and TRBJ1-3; 7 bases align to TRBD1. There are 17 residues in the CDR3. Germline V gives CDR1 LGHNT, CDR2 FRNRAP. The V segment lost 6 bases and the J segment 0 bases; nucleotides outside the gene matches: 11. The CDR3 is CASGALGTAPSGNTIYF. CDR3 coding DNA: TGTGCTAGTGGGGCCCTCGGGACAGCTCCCTCTGGAAACACCATATATTTT.

The rearrangement links TRBV6-5 to TRBJ2-1; D gene uncertain. Germline lookup yields CDR1 MNHEY and CDR2 SVGAGI. The V end was cut by 9 bases, the J end by 4 bases, with 13 bases between. The CDR3 contains 13 residues. The CDR3 DNA sequence: TGTGCCAGTCAGGATAATTTTTACAATGAGCAGTTCTTC. Its translation is CASQDNFYNEQFF.

The sample holds one count of this clone. The genes are TRBV6-1 and TRBJ1-5; perhaps TRBD1 as D (6 bases). The CDR3 has 14 amino acids. Germline CDR1 MNHNS, CDR2 SASEGT. Trimming shortened V by 8 bases and J by 1 base, and 12 bases separated the two germline ends. CDR3 sequence reads: CASSARGSNQPQHF. The CDR3 nucleotides read TGTGCCAGCTCGGCCAGGGGCAGCAATCAGCCCCAGCATTTT.

The chain links TRBV6-5 to TRBJ2-7, with a tentative D call TRBD1 (5 bases). Trimming shortened V by 5 bases and J by 2 bases, and 13 bases separated the two germline ends. There are 14 residues in the CDR3. Germline CDR1 is MNHEY and CDR2 is SVGAGI. For the CDR3, the DNA is TGTGCCAGCAGTCTAACGCAGGGCCCCTACGAGCAGTACTTC. The encoded protein is CASSLTQGPYEQYF.

The V and J genes are TRBV6-6 and TRBJ2-7, with a weak D call TRBD1 (6 bases). CDR1 is MNHNY, CDR2 SVGAGI, per germline (reference sequence). The CDR3 extends over 13 amino acids. The V and J ends lost 2 bases and 3 bases respectively, with 8 bases between them. In DNA, the CDR3 is TGTGCCAGCAGTTACACAGGGTTCTACGAGCAGTACTTC. It is translated as CASSYTGFYEQYF.

The rearrangement uses TRBV29-1 and TRBJ2-6, with a tentative D call TRBD2 (6 bases). CDR3 length: 13 residues. Trimming stripped 4 bases from V and 4 bases from J, with 8 bases between. The germline V gene has CDR1 SQVTM and CDR2 ANQGSEA. The CDR3 loop reads CSVGEAGANVLTF. The CDR3 nucleotides are TGCAGCGTTGGGGAGGCCGGGGCCAACGTCCTGACTTTC.

The gene calls are TRBV7-2 and TRBJ2-7, with a possible D match to TRBD2 (5 bases). Trimming took 8 bases from V and 0 from J, leaving 14 bases between them. The CDR3 runs to 14 residues. The V gene's germline CDR1 is SGHTA and CDR2 FQGNSA. The CDR3 DNA reads as TGTGCCAGCGGGCGGGCGTATCACTCCTACGAGCAGTACTTC. It is translated as CASGRAYHSYEQYF.

The DNA for the CDR3 is TGTGCCAGCAGCCCCCGGGGGGGGAGTTTCTATGGCTACACCTTC. The encoded protein is CASSPRGGSFYGYTF. The rearrangement links TRBV14 to TRBJ1-2; TRBD1 is a possible D gene (5 bases). CDR3 length: 15 residues. Trimming took 4 bases from V and 4 from J, leaving 16 bases between them. Germline CDR1 reads SGHDN; CDR2 reads FVKESK. Complete variable domain (other parts from reference TRBV14 and TRBJ1-2): EAGVTQFPSHSVIEKGQTVTLRCDPISGHDNLYWYRRVMGKEIKFLLHFVKESKQDESGMPNNRFLAERTGGTYSTLKVQPAELEDSGVYFCASSPRGGSFYGYTFGSGTRLTVV.

This chain links TRBV2 with TRBJ1-2; a weak D match, TRBD1 (5 bases). The CDR3 totals 15 residues. Germline V gene sequence: CDR1 SNHLY, CDR2 FYNNEI. The germline V and J ends were trimmed by 7 bases and 5 bases, with 20 bases remaining between them. CDR3 DNA sequence: TGTGCCAGCAATCCCCCCTTCGGGGGTAAGTATGGCTACACCTTC. Protein product: CASNPPFGGKYGYTF.

The V call is TRBV7-2, the J call TRBJ2-1, with 8 bases matching TRBD1. The V gene end was trimmed by 5 bases and the J gene end by 5 bases; junction bases not matched to a gene: 8. Germline V gene sequence: CDR1 SGHTA, CDR2 FQGNSA. The CDR3 consists of 15 residues. CDR3 protein: CASSPQGALNNEQFF. For the CDR3, the DNA is TGTGCCAGCAGCCCCCAGGGGGCGCTGAACAATGAGCAGTTCTTC.

This clone was detected a few times. The same CDR3 also results from other DNA sequences found in this sample. The chain carries TRBV19 and TRBJ1-1; TRBD1 is a possible D gene (6 bases). Trimming left V 3 bases short and J 10 bases short, with 18 bases between. The germline V gene encodes CDR1 LNHDA and CDR2 SQIVND (reference sequence). The CDR3 is 14 residues long. This CDR3 is CASSIGTHNDGAFF. The CDR3 nucleotides are TGTGCCAGTAGTATTGGGACACACAACGATGGAGCTTTCTTT.

CDR3 nucleotides: TGTGCCAGCAGCTTTGCGGGACTAGACACAGATACGCAGTATTTT. Encoded protein: CASSFAGLDTDTQYF. J is TRBJ2-3 and V is TRBV7-2, with 8 bases fitting TRBD2. J gave up 2 bases and V 3 bases, and 4 bases lay outside the gene matches. The CDR3 runs 15 residues. Germline loops: CDR1 SGHTA, CDR2 FQGNSA.

Only one count was recorded for this clone. The rearrangement links TRBV5-6 to TRBJ1-3; D is unresolved. The V and J ends lost 2 bases and 3 bases respectively, with 6 bases between them. The CDR3 length is 13 residues. The germline V gene encodes CDR1 SGHDT and CDR2 YYEEEE. The CDR3 region has the DNA TGTGCCAGCAGCTTTTACAGTGGAAACACCATATATTTT. Translated, it gives CASSFYSGNTIYF.

V is TRBV15 and J is TRBJ1-6; D gene ambiguous. Germline CDR1 and CDR2: LNHNV and YYDKDF (reference sequence). Trimming took 0 bases from V and 10 from J, leaving 10 bases between them. This CDR3 region has 14 residues. The CDR3 protein is CATSRDRKSSPLHF. CDR3 sequence (DNA): TGTGCCACCAGCAGAGACAGGAAATCCTCACCCCTCCACTTT.

J is TRBJ2-1 and V is TRBV5-1, with 7 bases lining up with TRBD1. The CDR3 extends over 16 amino acids. Germline CDR1 reads SGHRS; CDR2 reads YFSETQ. V shed 7 bases, J shed 8 bases, and the junction held 18 bases outside the gene matches. The CDR3, as DNA: TGCGCCAGCCGGACAGGTCTTGTCGATAATAACGATGAGCAGTTCTTC. Translation gives CASRTGLVDNNDEQFF. Full variable domain (missing parts from reference TRBV5-1 and TRBJ2-1): KAGVTQTPRYLIKTRGQQVTLSCSPISGHRSVSWYQQTPGQGLQFLFEYFSETQRNKGNFPGRFSGRQFSNSRSEMNVSTLELGDSALYLCASRTGLVDNNDEQFFGPGTRLTVL.

The V call is TRBV6-6, the J call TRBJ2-4; the match to TRBD2 covers 7 bases. CDR3 length equals 12 residues. The junction had 9 bases not matched to a gene; V was cut back by 10 bases and J by 9 bases. Germline V lookup: CDR1 MNHNY, CDR2 SVGAGI (reference sequence). Here the CDR3 reads CATTGGGSIQYF. As DNA, the CDR3 is TGTGCCACCACGGGGGGAGGGAGCATTCAGTACTTC.

CDR3: CASGTGTENEQYF. The CDR3 coding sequence is TGTGCTAGTGGGACCGGGACAGAGAACGAGCAGTACTTC. This rearrangement joins TRBV12-5 to TRBJ2-7, with 7 positions matching TRBD1. CDR1 is LGHNT and CDR2 is FRNRAP in the germline V gene. There are 13 residues in the CDR3. The J segment lost 5 bases and the V segment lost 6 bases, leaving 7 bases of the junction unmatched.